This T cell receptor (beta chain) was retrieved from a study of shared clonotypes between healthy human individuals. Study background: Three plates each covered CD4 naive and memory; CD8 naive two, CD8 memory one.

Every subset had its genomic DNA shared out evenly among several immunoSEQ plates. Clones were sequenced by immunoSEQ multiplex PCR, and TCRdb holds only the in-frame ones, with some missing. Among about 580,000 clones listed, about 98% were seen once. Germline CDR1 and CDR2: MNHNS and SASEGT. The V gene lost 7 bases and the J gene lost 2 bases, with 15 bases spanning the gap. CDR3 length: 15 residues. The naive CD8 population came from CD45RO-negative cells selected for CCR7, without terminally differentiated effector memory CD45RA+ cells. The J gene is TRBJ1-5, the V gene TRBV6-1, with D perhaps matching TRBD1 (6 bases). The sequence was obtained from a man between 25 and 39 years old in good health. The sample was naive CD8+ T cells sorted from blood. This CDR3 is CASTEGGVGNQPQHF. CDR3 DNA sequence: TGTGCCAGCACCGAGGGGGGGGTGGGCAATCAGCCCCAGCATTTT.